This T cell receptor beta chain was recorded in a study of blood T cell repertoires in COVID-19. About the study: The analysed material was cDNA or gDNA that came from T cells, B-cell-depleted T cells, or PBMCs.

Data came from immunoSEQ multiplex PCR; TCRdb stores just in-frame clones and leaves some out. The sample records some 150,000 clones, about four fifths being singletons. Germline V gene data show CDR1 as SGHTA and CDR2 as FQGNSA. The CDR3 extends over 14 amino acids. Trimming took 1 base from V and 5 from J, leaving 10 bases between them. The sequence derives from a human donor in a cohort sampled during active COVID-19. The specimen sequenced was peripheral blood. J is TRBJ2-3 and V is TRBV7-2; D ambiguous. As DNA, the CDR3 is TGTGCCAGCAGCTTAGTAGGAGCTGGAGATACGCAGTATTTT. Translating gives CASSLVGAGDTQYF.